The T cell receptor (beta chain) under discussion was sequenced for a study of blood T cell repertoires in COVID-19. Study summary: COVID-19 samples, acute and convalescent, were from the United States, Italy and Spain.

This clone was seen more than once but under ten times. Data came from immunoSEQ multiplex PCR; TCRdb stores just in-frame clones and leaves some out. The data show a few hundred thousand clones, roughly 89% seen once. Followed over time, Seattle patients had been enrolled while infection was active. V shed 5 bases and J 0 bases; nucleotides not matched to a gene: 4. CDR3 length equals 15 residues. In germline, CDR1 is ENHRY, CDR2 SYGVKD. The rearrangement uses TRBV10-3 and TRBJ2-3, with 8 bases fitting TRBD1. Specimen: peripheral blood. This clonotype was sampled from a woman aged 55-70 years with COVID-19, enrolled during active disease. DNA for the CDR3: TGTGCCATCAGTCCGACAGGGGTTAGCACAGATACGCAGTATTTT. Protein: CAISPTGVSTDTQYF.